These 15 T cell receptor beta chains came from one sample sequenced in a study of T cells in Graves' hyperthyroidism and ophthalmopathy. The CDR3 regions of TCR beta were amplified from RNA transcripts. When the TCR CDR3 underwent first-round RT-PCR, the HTBI primer set was used. TCRdb processed the multiplex PCR reads anew with MiXCR; each CDR3 protein has one entry. The sample holds around 720,000 distinct CDR3 sequences, around 40% seen once. Input material: blood. The receptors originated from a woman aged 40 to 55 with Graves' hyperthyroidism.

This clonotype was seen ten or more times. The V and J genes are TRBV10-3 and TRBJ1-1; possible D gene TRBD1, 5 bases. This CDR3 is built from 16 residues. CDR1 is ENHRY and CDR2 is SYGVKD in the germline V gene. V lost 7 bases to trimming and J lost 0 bases, with 18 bases between them. Here the CDR3 DNA reads TGTGCCATCAAAAGTCAGCAGGGCCCAATGAACACTGAAGCTTTCTTT. It specifies CAIKSQQGPMNTEAFF.

This clonotype has a count of ten or more. The J gene is TRBJ1-5, the V gene TRBV10-3, with 7 bases aligning to TRBD1. Trimming cost V 0 bases and J 5 bases; bases outside gene matches: 10. Germline-derived CDR1 and CDR2 are ENHRY and SYGVKD. The length of the CDR3 is 17 residues. As DNA, the CDR3 is TGTGCCATCAGTGAGTCTTGGTGGGGGACAGACCATCAGCCCCAGCATTTT. As protein: CAISESWWGTDHQPQHF.

The V call is TRBV6-2 or TRBV6-3, the J call TRBJ2-7; 9 nucleotides agree with TRBD1. Germline loops: CDR1 MNHEY, CDR2 SVGEGT. This CDR3 is 20 amino acids long. V was pared by 0 bases and J by 3 bases, with 18 bases of the junction left unmatched. CDR3 amino acids: CASSYSSGQGFVGDNYEQYF. CDR3 nucleotide sequence: TGTGCCAGCAGTTACTCGTCGGGACAGGGTTTTGTCGGGGACAACTACGAGCAGTACTTC.

This clonotype was observed many times. The genes are TRBV7-2 and TRBJ2-7; no clear D. The CDR3 loop spans 14 amino acids. V lost 5 bases, J lost 0 bases, and 11 bases lay in between. CDR1 and CDR2 (germline): SGHTA, FQGNSA. The CDR3 DNA sequence: TGTGCCAGCAGCATCCTCGGAAGCTCCTACGAGCAGTACTTC. Its translation is CASSILGSSYEQYF.

The chain recombines TRBV15 with TRBJ1-6, with TRBD1 matching 7 bases. With 5 bases clipped from V and 8 bases from J, the junction kept 9 bases outside the gene matches. CDR3 size: 15 residues. The germline V gene encodes CDR1 LNHNV and CDR2 YYDKDF (reference sequence). The DNA of the CDR3 is TGTGCCACCAGCTTCACAGGGGAGGCCTATTCACCCCTCCACTTT. Residues: CATSFTGEAYSPLHF.

The chain joins TRBV7-9 to TRBJ1-3, with unresolved D. The CDR3 runs 18 residues. Trimming cost V 5 bases and J 0 bases, with 20 bases left between them. Germline CDR1 SEHNR, CDR2 FQNEAQ (reference sequence). CDR3 nucleotide sequence: TGTGCCAGCAGCAGAATTTCGTTAGACGCCTACTCTGGAAACACCATATATTTT. Translation: CASSRISLDAYSGNTIYF.

V gene TRBV9 combines with J gene TRBJ1-5, with D unresolved. Germline CDR1 SGDLS, CDR2 YYNGEE. CDR3 length: 13 amino acids. Trimming pared 3 bases from V and 11 bases from J, leaving 15 bases between. The CDR3 here is CASSAETEETQHF. The CDR3 region has the DNA TGTGCCAGCAGCGCGGAAACGGAAGAGACCCAGCATTTT.

The table lists this clonotype with many counts. This chain links TRBV29-1 with TRBJ1-1, with D unresolved. Germline-derived CDR1 and CDR2 are SQVTM and ANQGSEA. There are 12 residues in the CDR3. V shed 3 bases and J shed 5 bases, with 10 bases lying between them. The CDR3 spells CSVDLWGTEAFF. In DNA, the CDR3 is TGCAGCGTTGATCTCTGGGGTACTGAAGCTTTCTTT.

This clonotype occurred a few times. V usage is TRBV2 and J usage is TRBJ1-2, with D perhaps matching TRBD1 (6 bases). CDR1 is SNHLY and CDR2 is FYNNEI in the germline V gene. Trimming shortened V by 8 bases and J by 2 bases, and 18 bases separated the two germline ends. The CDR3 loop spans 15 amino acids. CDR3 sequence (DNA): TGTGCCAGCTCACCGGGGGCCCAAGACAACTATGGCTACACCTTC. Translation: CASSPGAQDNYGYTF.

This clonotype was recorded only once. The V gene is TRBV5-1, the J gene TRBJ1-6; D call uncertain. V was trimmed by 1 base and J by 9 bases, leaving 20 bases between them. Germline V gives CDR1 SGHRS, CDR2 YFSETQ. There are 17 residues in the CDR3. In DNA, the CDR3 is TGCGCCAGCAGCTTGTATCCGCGGGGTCTCGGTGGTTCACCCCTCCACTTT. This codes for CASSLYPRGLGGSPLHF.

V is TRBV25-1 and J is TRBJ2-5; D perhaps matches TRBD1 (5 bases). Germline CDR1 reads MGHDK; CDR2 reads SYGVNS. There are 15 residues in the CDR3. The ends were cut back, 5 bases at V and 3 bases at J, with 16 bases in the middle. CDR3 sequence reads: CASSRQGLGKETQYF. The CDR3 DNA reads as TGTGCCAGCAGTCGTCAGGGATTAGGGAAAGAGACCCAGTACTTC.

Many counts were recorded for this clonotype. CDR3 loop: CATPGTKNTGELFF. CDR3 in DNA: TGTGCCACCCCAGGGACAAAGAACACCGGGGAGCTGTTTTTT. The rearrangement links TRBV24-1 to TRBJ2-2, with a possible D match to TRBD1 (6 bases). This CDR3 spans 14 amino acids. Germline values: CDR1 KGHDR, CDR2 SFDVKD. The ends were cut back, 9 bases at V and 1 base at J, with 11 bases in the middle.

This clonotype was detected ten times or more. V gene TRBV12-3 or TRBV12-4 combines with J gene TRBJ1-1; D call uncertain. The V end was cut by 7 bases, the J end by 1 base, with 10 bases between. The CDR3 runs 13 residues. As DNA, the CDR3 is TGTGCCAGCACCTTTGGTGGGAACACTGAAGCTTTCTTT. The encoded protein is CASTFGGNTEAFF.

This clonotype was detected ten times or more. The chain couples TRBV20-1 to TRBJ1-1; the D gene is possibly TRBD1 (5 bases). This CDR3 is built from 16 residues. Germline lookup yields CDR1 DFQATT and CDR2 SNEGSKA (reference sequence). V gave up 0 bases and J gave up 5 bases, with 19 bases separating them. CDR3: CSARDRPGLSGTEAFF. For the CDR3, the DNA is TGCAGTGCTAGAGATAGGCCAGGGCTTTCGGGGACTGAAGCTTTCTTT.

This clonotype was found many times. V is TRBV10-3 and J is TRBJ1-5; TRBD1 is a possible D gene (5 bases). This CDR3 is built from 16 residues. V gave up 3 bases and J gave up 0 bases, with 12 bases separating them. Germline loops: CDR1 ENHRY, CDR2 SYGVKD. The CDR3 sequence: CAISEDSFYSNQPQHF. The CDR3 bases are TGTGCCATCAGTGAAGACAGTTTTTATAGCAATCAGCCCCAGCATTTT.